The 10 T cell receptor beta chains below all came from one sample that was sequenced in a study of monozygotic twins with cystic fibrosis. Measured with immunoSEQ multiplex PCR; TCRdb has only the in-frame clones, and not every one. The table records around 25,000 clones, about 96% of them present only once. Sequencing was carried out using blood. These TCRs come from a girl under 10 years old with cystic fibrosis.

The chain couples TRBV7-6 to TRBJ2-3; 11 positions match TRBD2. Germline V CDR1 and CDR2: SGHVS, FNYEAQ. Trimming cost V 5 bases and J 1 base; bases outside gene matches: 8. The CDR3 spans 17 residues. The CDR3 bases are TGTGCCAGCAGCCCTCTATCACTAGCGGGGGGCACAGATACGCAGTATTTT. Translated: CASSPLSLAGGTDTQYF.

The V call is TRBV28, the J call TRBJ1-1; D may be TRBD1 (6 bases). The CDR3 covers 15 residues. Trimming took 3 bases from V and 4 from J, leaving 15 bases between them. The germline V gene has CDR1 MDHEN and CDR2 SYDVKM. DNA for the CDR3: TGTGCCAGCAGTTTTTCATGGGGGCTAAGCACTGAAGCTTTCTTT. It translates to CASSFSWGLSTEAFF.

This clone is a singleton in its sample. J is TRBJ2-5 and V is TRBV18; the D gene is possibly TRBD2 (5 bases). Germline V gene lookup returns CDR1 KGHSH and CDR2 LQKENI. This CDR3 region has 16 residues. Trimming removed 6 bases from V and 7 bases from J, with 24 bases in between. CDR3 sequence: CASSSVLGTAAGTQYF. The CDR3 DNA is TGTGCCAGCTCTAGTGTATTGGGAACAGCGGCTGGGACCCAGTACTTC.

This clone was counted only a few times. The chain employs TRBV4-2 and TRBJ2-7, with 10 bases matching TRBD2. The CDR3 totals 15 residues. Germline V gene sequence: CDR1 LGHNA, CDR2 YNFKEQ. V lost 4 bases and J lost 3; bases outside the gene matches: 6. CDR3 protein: CASSPLAGVNYEQYF. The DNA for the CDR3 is TGTGCCAGCAGCCCTCTAGCGGGAGTGAACTACGAGCAGTACTTC.

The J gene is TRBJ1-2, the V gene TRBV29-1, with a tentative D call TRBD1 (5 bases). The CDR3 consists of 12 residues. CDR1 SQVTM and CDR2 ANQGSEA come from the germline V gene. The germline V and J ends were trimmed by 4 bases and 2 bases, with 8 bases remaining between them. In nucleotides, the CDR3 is TGCAGCGTTGGATCAGGGAACTATGGCTACACCTTC. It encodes CSVGSGNYGYTF.

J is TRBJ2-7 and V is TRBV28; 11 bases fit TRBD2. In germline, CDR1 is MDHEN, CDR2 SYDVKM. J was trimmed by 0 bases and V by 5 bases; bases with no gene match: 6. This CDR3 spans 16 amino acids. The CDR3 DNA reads TGTGCCAGCAGTCCCCCCCTAGCGGGAGGCTCCTACGAGCAGTACTTC. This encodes CASSPPLAGGSYEQYF.

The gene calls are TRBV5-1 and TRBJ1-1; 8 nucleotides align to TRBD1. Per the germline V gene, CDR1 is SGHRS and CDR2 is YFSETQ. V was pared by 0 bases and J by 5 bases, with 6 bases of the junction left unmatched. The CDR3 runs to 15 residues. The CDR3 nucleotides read TGCGCCAGCAGCTTGGGGGACAGGACGGGGACTGAAGCTTTCTTT. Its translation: CASSLGDRTGTEAFF. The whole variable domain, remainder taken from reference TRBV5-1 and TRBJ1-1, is KAGVTQTPRYLIKTRGQQVTLSCSPISGHRSVSWYQQTPGQGLQFLFEYFSETQRNKGNFPGRFSGRQFSNSRSEMNVSTLELGDSALYLCASSLGDRTGTEAFFGQGTRLTVV.

The CDR3 region has the DNA TGTGCCAGCAGTGGACTAGCGGGAGCAGATACGCAGTATTTT. It codes for CASSGLAGADTQYF. The rearrangement joins TRBV6-4 to TRBJ2-3, with TRBD2 matching over 12 bases. CDR1 is MRHNA, CDR2 SNTAGT, per germline. The CDR3 extends over 14 amino acids. V lost 4 bases to trimming and J lost 4 bases; unmatched junction nucleotides: 0.

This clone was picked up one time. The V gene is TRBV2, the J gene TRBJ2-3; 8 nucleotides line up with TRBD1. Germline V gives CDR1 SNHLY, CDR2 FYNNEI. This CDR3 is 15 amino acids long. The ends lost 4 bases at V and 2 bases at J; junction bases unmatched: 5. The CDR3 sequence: CASSADRGNTDTQYF. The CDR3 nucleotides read TGTGCCAGCAGTGCCGACAGGGGTAACACAGATACGCAGTATTTT.

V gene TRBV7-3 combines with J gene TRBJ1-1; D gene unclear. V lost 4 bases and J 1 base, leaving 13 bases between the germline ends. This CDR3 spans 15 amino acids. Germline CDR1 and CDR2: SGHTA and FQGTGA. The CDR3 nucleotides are TGTGCCAGCAGCTCGGATAGGGAGTGGAACACTGAAGCTTTCTTT. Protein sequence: CASSSDREWNTEAFF.